What follows is one T cell receptor (beta chain) and its context. These data belong to a study of blood T cell repertoires in COVID-19. Study-wide context: Italy, Spain and the United States were the sources of the convalescent and acute COVID-19 samples. Sources were T cells, B-cell-depleted T cells, or PBMCs; the material itself was cDNA or gDNA.

Sequencing was performed with immunoSEQ multiplex PCR; in TCRdb, only in-frame clones are kept and a portion is missing. The sample shows roughly 160,000 clones, 65% to 85% of them seen only once. Germline-derived CDR1 and CDR2 are SGHRS and YFSETQ. V lost 4 bases, J lost 4 bases, and 9 bases lay in between. The CDR3 runs 13 residues. The TCR comes from a woman aged 55-75 years with acute or convalescent COVID-19. The chain combines TRBV5-1 with TRBJ2-1, with D possibly TRBD1 on 6 matching bases. Sequenced input: peripheral blood. CDR3 bases: TGCGCCAGCAGCGAACAGGGATACAATGAGCAGTTCTTC. Translation: CASSEQGYNEQFF. The full variable domain, its missing parts supplied by reference TRBV5-1 and TRBJ2-1, is KAGVTQTPRYLIKTRGQQVTLSCSPISGHRSVSWYQQTPGQGLQFLFEYFSETQRNKGNFPGRFSGRQFSNSRSEMNVSTLELGDSALYLCASSEQGYNEQFFGPGTRLTVL.